These 2 T cell receptor beta chains share one sample of origin, sequenced in a study of cytomegalovirus exposure and HLA in healthy donors. The primer mix had 60 Vbeta and 13 Jbeta primers. This table comes from immunoSEQ multiplex PCR, and its TCRdb copy is limited to in-frame clones, with some not included. The sample yields around 210,000 clones, about 76% seen once. The specimen sequenced was PBMCs. These receptors all stem from a male donor in good health and CMV-seropositive.

The chain joins TRBV25-1 to TRBJ1-1; 7 nucleotides agree with TRBD1. Germline CDR1 MGHDK, CDR2 SYGVNS. CDR3 length: 15 amino acids. V shed 3 bases, J shed 1 base, and the junction held 5 bases outside the gene matches. CDR3 in amino acids: CASSETGWGNTEAFF. In DNA, the CDR3 is TGTGCCAGCAGTGAGACAGGGTGGGGGAACACTGAAGCTTTCTTT.

The chain links TRBV7-9 to TRBJ2-3; D possibly corresponds to TRBD2 (6 bases). Germline CDR1 reads SEHNR; CDR2 reads FQNEAQ (reference sequence). Trimming took off 5 bases at V and 0 bases at J, with 9 bases between the two ends. The CDR3 sequence is 14 residues long. The CDR3 DNA reads TGTGCCAGCAGCCGAAGCGGGAGCACAGATACGCAGTATTTT. The encoded protein is CASSRSGSTDTQYF.